These 32 T cell receptor beta chains came from one sample sequenced in a study of PD-1 blockade in mismatch repair-deficient tumors. This table comes from immunoSEQ multiplex PCR, and its TCRdb copy is limited to in-frame clones, with some not included. The sample has about 40,000 clones, roughly 85% seen once. The input for sequencing was peripheral blood, taken approximately 78 weeks after starting pembrolizumab. The source of these receptors is an adult with mismatch repair-deficient cancer.

The chain couples TRBV6-5 to TRBJ2-1; TRBD2 matches at 7 bases. There are 14 residues in the CDR3. After removal of 5 bases from V and 9 bases from J, the junction contained 10 bases not matched to a gene. CDR1 is MNHEY, CDR2 SVGAGI, per germline. CDR3 nucleotide sequence: TGTGCCAGCAGTGACGGACTAGTGAGCGGTGAGCAGTTCTTC. It specifies CASSDGLVSGEQFF.

This chain uses TRBV6-5 with TRBJ2-6; D may correspond to TRBD1 or TRBD2 (5 bases each). CDR1 and CDR2 (germline): MNHEY, SVGAGI. The CDR3 spans 16 residues. V dropped 2 bases and J dropped 0 bases, with 8 bases sitting between them. CDR3 nucleotides: TGTGCCAGCAGTTACCTGAGGGGCTCTGGGGCCAACGTCCTGACTTTC. It is translated as CASSYLRGSGANVLTF.

The chain employs TRBV14 and TRBJ2-2; D ambiguous. The CDR3 is 12 residues long. Per the germline V gene, CDR1 is SGHDN and CDR2 is FVKESK. Trimming shortened V by 4 bases and J by 3 bases, and 3 bases separated the two germline ends. The chain's CDR3 is CASSRYTGELFF. CDR3 bases: TGTGCCAGCAGCCGATACACCGGGGAGCTGTTTTTT.

Only a few counts were recorded for this clone. V usage is TRBV11-1 and J usage is TRBJ2-7; D is undetermined. V dropped 5 bases and J dropped 3 bases, with 5 bases sitting between them. The germline V gene has CDR1 SGHAT and CDR2 FQDESV (reference sequence). The length of the CDR3 is 11 residues. In DNA form, the CDR3 reads TGTGCCAGCAGCGACCTCTACGAGCAGTACTTC. Its protein is CASSDLYEQYF.

Concerning this clone: One end of the junction varies from germline; a read error may be responsible. The V and J genes are TRBV7-7 and TRBJ2-2; D not resolved. The CDR3 totals 14 residues. Germline V CDR1 and CDR2: SSHAT, FNYEAQ (reference sequence). The CDR3 DNA follows: TGTGCTAGCAGCTTAGGGCATACTACCGGGGAGCTGTTTTTT. The encoded protein is CASSLGHTTGELFF.

V is TRBV7-8 and J is TRBJ2-7, with a tentative D call TRBD1 (5 bases). Trimming stripped 2 bases from V and 2 bases from J, with 7 bases between. CDR1 is SGHVS and CDR2 is FQNEAQ in the germline V gene. The CDR3 length is 13 residues. In nucleotides, the CDR3 is TGTGCCAGCAGCTTAACACAGGCCTACGAGCAGTACTTC. Translated: CASSLTQAYEQYF.

The chain is built from TRBV7-6 and TRBJ1-1; tentative D call: TRBD1 (5 bases). Per the germline V gene, CDR1 is SGHVS and CDR2 is FNYEAQ. The CDR3 is made up of 14 amino acids. With 5 bases removed from V and 1 base from J, the gap between germline ends came to 11 bases. CDR3 residues: CASSAGTRNTEAFF. CDR3 nucleotides: TGTGCCAGCAGCGCCGGGACGAGGAACACTGAAGCTTTCTTT.

The chain is built from TRBV6-6 and TRBJ2-7; 9 positions match TRBD2. Germline V gives CDR1 MNHNY, CDR2 SVGAGI (reference sequence). The CDR3 length is 13 residues. Trimming cost V 8 bases and J 2 bases; bases outside gene matches: 4. The chain's CDR3 is CASHSGSTYEQYF. CDR3 coding DNA: TGTGCCAGCCATAGCGGGAGCACCTACGAGCAGTACTTC.

The chain employs TRBV5-1 and TRBJ1-4; 9 nucleotides agree with TRBD1. The CDR3 totals 16 residues. The germline V gene has CDR1 SGHRS and CDR2 YFSETQ. V was clipped by 5 bases and J by 7 bases; unmatched bases: 12. The CDR3 DNA reads TGCGCCAGCAGTCTGGACCTACAGGGGGCAGGTGAAAAACTGTTTTTT. Its protein is CASSLDLQGAGEKLFF.

V gene TRBV10-3 combines with J gene TRBJ2-5; 13 bases line up with TRBD2. This CDR3 has 20 residues. Germline V gene data show CDR1 as ENHRY and CDR2 as SYGVKD. J was trimmed by 2 bases and V by 0 bases; bases with no gene match: 12. As DNA, the CDR3 is TGTGCCATCAGTGAGTCCAAAGTACTAGCGGGAGGGCCGGGGCAAGAGACCCAGTACTTC. Protein: CAISESKVLAGGPGQETQYF.

V usage is TRBV6-1 and J usage is TRBJ1-5; 7 bases match TRBD1. The junction had 13 bases not matched to a gene; V was cut back by 7 bases and J by 10 bases. This CDR3 has 14 amino acids. Germline CDR1 MNHNS, CDR2 SASEGT. The CDR3 protein is CASTPEGGRSPQHF. Here the CDR3 DNA reads TGTGCCAGCACCCCGGAAGGGGGCCGATCTCCCCAGCATTTT.

The genes are TRBV6-6 and TRBJ2-5; tentatively, D is TRBD1 (6 bases). There are 15 residues in the CDR3. Germline-derived CDR1 and CDR2 are MNHNY and SVGAGI (reference sequence). V was trimmed by 6 bases and J by 3 bases, leaving 17 bases between them. The CDR3 sequence: CASRKIFRTEETQYF. CDR3 in DNA: TGTGCCAGCAGAAAAATCTTTAGGACAGAAGAGACCCAGTACTTC.

This sequence joins TRBV2 and TRBJ1-1, with D uncertain. This CDR3 comprises 13 residues. CDR1 SNHLY and CDR2 FYNNEI come from the germline V gene. V lost 3 bases and J lost 1, with 6 bases in between. The CDR3 nucleotides read TGTGCCAGCAGTGATCAAGCGAACACTGAAGCTTTCTTT. It codes for CASSDQANTEAFF.

The chain is built from TRBV19 and TRBJ2-7; 9 positions match TRBD2. The germline V gene encodes CDR1 LNHDA and CDR2 SQIVND (reference sequence). Losses at the gene ends were 5 bases for V and 5 bases for J; bases not matched to a gene: 10. This CDR3 is 15 amino acids long. CDR3 protein: CASSHIAGVRDEQYF. The CDR3 DNA follows: TGTGCCAGTAGTCATATAGCGGGAGTCAGAGACGAGCAGTACTTC.

A few counts support this clone. The V gene is TRBV9, the J gene TRBJ1-2; no reliable D call. This CDR3 region has 12 residues. Germline CDR1 and CDR2: SGDLS and YYNGEE. The V and J ends lost 0 bases and 3 bases respectively, with 3 bases between them. CDR3 loop: CASSVDDYGYTF. The CDR3 nucleotides read TGTGCCAGCAGCGTAGACGACTATGGCTACACCTTC.

The V and J genes are TRBV7-2 and TRBJ2-7; 10 positions match TRBD2. Germline values: CDR1 SGHTA, CDR2 FQGNSA. This CDR3 contains 14 residues. After removal of 5 bases from V and 5 bases from J, the junction contained 6 bases not matched to a gene. The CDR3, as DNA: TGTGCCAGCAGCCTCGGAAGCGGGAGGGACGAGCAGTACTTC. It encodes CASSLGSGRDEQYF.

The rearrangement joins TRBV6-1 to TRBJ1-5, with TRBD1 identical over 7 bases. The CDR3 covers 16 residues. J lost 0 bases, V lost 3 bases, and 5 bases had no gene match. The germline V gene has CDR1 MNHNS and CDR2 SASEGT. The CDR3 bases are TGTGCCAGCAGTGATTCGGGACAGCTTAGCAATCAGCCCCAGCATTTT. Protein: CASSDSGQLSNQPQHF.

The V gene is TRBV30, the J gene TRBJ2-1; 7 bases line up with TRBD2. The trim removed 4 bases at V and 5 bases at J, leaving 11 bases unmatched. The length of the CDR3 is 15 residues. Germline V gene data show CDR1 as GTSNPN and CDR2 as SVGIG (reference sequence). In DNA form, the CDR3 reads TGTGCCTGGACCGGGTTCACTAGCGCCAACAATGAGCAGTTCTTC. Amino acids: CAWTGFTSANNEQFF. Full variable domain (missing parts from reference TRBV30 and TRBJ2-1): SQTIHQWPATLVQPVGSPLSLECTVEGTSNPNLYWYRQAAGRGLQLLFYSVGIGQISSEVPQNLSASRPQDRQFILSSKKLLLSDSGFYLCAWTGFTSANNEQFFGPGTRLTVL.

The rearrangement joins TRBV9 to TRBJ2-3, with TRBD2 matching 14 bases. Germline CDR1 reads SGDLS; CDR2 reads YYNGEE. This CDR3 comprises 15 residues. The V segment lost 3 bases and the J segment 6 bases; nucleotides outside the gene matches: 3. The CDR3 DNA is TGTGCCAGCAGCGCGACTAGCGGGAGGGCGGATACGCAGTATTTT. Its protein is CASSATSGRADTQYF.

V gene TRBV6-6 combines with J gene TRBJ2-7; 11 bases are a match to TRBD2. Germline CDR1 is MNHNY and CDR2 is SVGAGI (reference sequence). The CDR3 has 15 amino acids. Trimming at V came to 4 bases and at J to 6 bases, leaving 8 bases not matched to a gene. CDR3 DNA sequence: TGTGCCAGCAGTTCACTAGCGGGAGAAGGGGGCGAGCAGTACTTC. This encodes CASSSLAGEGGEQYF.

This clone has just a few counts. The gene calls are TRBV5-5 and TRBJ1-4, with TRBD1 as a possible D gene (5 bases). The CDR3 spans 11 residues. Germline V gene sequence: CDR1 SGHKS, CDR2 YYEKEE (reference sequence). V was cut by 2 bases and J by 11 bases, with 7 bases left in between. The CDR3 nucleotides are TGTGCCAGCAGCTTTGGGACGAAACTGTTTTTT. Translation gives CASSFGTKLFF.

The rearrangement uses TRBV19 and TRBJ2-6, with D possibly TRBD1 on 5 matching bases. The CDR3 sequence is 16 residues long. Trimming removed 9 bases from V and 0 bases from J, with 15 bases in between. CDR1 LNHDA and CDR2 SQIVND come from the germline V gene (reference sequence). CDR3 sequence: CASQDNWDSGANVLTF. Here the CDR3 DNA reads TGTGCCAGCCAGGACAACTGGGACTCTGGGGCCAACGTCCTGACTTTC.

The rearrangement joins TRBV18 to TRBJ2-2; 8 bases are a match to TRBD1. The length of the CDR3 is 16 residues. V lost 0 bases, J lost 7 bases, and 7 bases stayed unmatched. From germline, CDR1 is KGHSH and CDR2 LQKENI. In nucleotides, the CDR3 is TGTGCCAGCTCACCACCGTACAGGGGGTACATCGGGGAGCTGTTTTTT. This translates into CASSPPYRGYIGELFF.

This clone appeared once. The V call is TRBV11-2, the J call TRBJ2-2, with a possible D match to TRBD1 (6 bases). Germline V gives CDR1 SGHAT, CDR2 FQNNGV. The CDR3 has 15 amino acids. V was shortened by 1 base and J by 10 bases, with 16 bases between the two germline ends. Here the CDR3 reads CASSLGVGRGKELFF. CDR3 DNA: TGTGCCAGCAGCTTAGGGGTTGGCAGGGGAAAGGAGCTGTTTTTT.

V gene TRBV4-2 combines with J gene TRBJ1-1, with TRBD1 as a possible D gene (5 bases). In germline, CDR1 is LGHNA, CDR2 YNFKEQ. The CDR3 contains 18 residues. Trimming cost V 0 bases and J 2 bases, with 19 bases left between them. CDR3 DNA sequence: TGTGCCAGCAGCCAAGATGGGGGATTGGGGAGATTCAACACTGAAGCTTTCTTT. Protein: CASSQDGGLGRFNTEAFF.

The rearrangement joins TRBV6-1 to TRBJ2-7; 10 nucleotides agree with TRBD1. Germline CDR1 MNHNS, CDR2 SASEGT. J lost 5 bases, V lost 5 bases, and 6 bases had no gene match. This CDR3 contains 14 residues. CDR3 in amino acids: CASSSTTGGHEQYF. CDR3 DNA: TGTGCCAGCAGTTCCACGACAGGGGGCCACGAGCAGTACTTC.

On this clone itself: One end of the junction does not line up with germline, which may come from a read error. V gene TRBV7-7 combines with J gene TRBJ2-5, with a tentative D call TRBD2 (6 bases). Germline CDR1 and CDR2: SSHAT and FNYEAQ (reference sequence). This CDR3 spans 14 amino acids. The CDR3 region is CASSADWAGETQYF. In nucleotides, the CDR3 is TGTGCTAGCAGCGCGGATTGGGCGGGGGAGACCCAGTACTTC.

The chain joins TRBV19 to TRBJ2-2, with no clear D. This CDR3 is 13 amino acids long. Trimming took 9 bases from V and 4 from J, leaving 12 bases between them. Germline-derived CDR1 and CDR2 are LNHDA and SQIVND (reference sequence). The CDR3 is CASKTASTGELFF. The CDR3 DNA is TGTGCCAGCAAAACAGCCTCCACCGGGGAGCTGTTTTTT.

The chain uses TRBV19 and TRBJ1-1; D is possibly TRBD1 (6 bases). In germline, CDR1 is LNHDA, CDR2 SQIVND (reference sequence). This CDR3 region has 15 residues. V was shortened by 3 bases and J by 1 base, with 12 bases between the two germline ends. The CDR3 reads CASSMTGWGNTEAFF. In nucleotides, the CDR3 is TGTGCCAGTAGTATGACAGGATGGGGGAACACTGAAGCTTTCTTT.

The chain recombines TRBV7-3 with TRBJ2-2, with 10 bases that match TRBD2. Germline V gene data show CDR1 as SGHTA and CDR2 as FQGTGA. This CDR3 has 16 residues. The ends lost 5 bases at V and 0 bases at J; junction bases unmatched: 3. CDR3 region: CASSHGLAANTGELFF. CDR3 DNA: TGTGCCAGCAGCCACGGACTAGCGGCGAACACCGGGGAGCTGTTTTTT.

The gene calls are TRBV9 and TRBJ2-5; the match to TRBD1 covers 9 bases. Germline assignment: CDR1 SGDLS and CDR2 YYNGEE. The length of the CDR3 is 15 residues. Unmatched junction bases numbered 8, after V lost 3 bases and J lost 5 bases. The CDR3 DNA follows: TGTGCCAGCAGCGCAGGACAGGGGCCGTTCGAGACCCAGTACTTC. Encoded protein: CASSAGQGPFETQYF.

The gene calls are TRBV6-1 and TRBJ2-5; possibly TRBD1 for D (6 bases). CDR3 length: 15 amino acids. Germline CDR1 MNHNS, CDR2 SASEGT. V lost 6 bases and J lost 3, with 17 bases in between. The DNA of the CDR3 is TGTGCCAGCAGGGCCACCGGGACACGAGAAGAGACCCAGTACTTC. Amino acid sequence: CASRATGTREETQYF.